These T cell receptor beta chains were read from a single sample in a study of cytomegalovirus exposure and HLA in healthy donors. Data came from immunoSEQ multiplex PCR; TCRdb stores just in-frame clones and leaves some out. The data show around 180,000 clones, with 65% to 85% seen just once and 0.95% to 1.5% held by the top ten. The sequenced sample was PBMCs. All receptors come from a boy between 2 and 10 years old in good health and CMV-seronegative. Both conserved end residues are part of each CDR3. D genes are given only for firm matches. Only some rows state a clone size, as once, few, many or a class for expanded clones.

cdr3_aa cdr3_nt d_call clone_size v_call cdr3_length j_call
CASSPWAVNYGYTF TGCGCCAGCAGCCCCTGGGCAGTTAACTATGGCTACACCTTC - - TRBV4-1 14 TRBJ1-2
CASSLVWDRGVNEQFF TGTGCCAGCAGCTTAGTGTGGGACAGGGGAGTGAATGAGCAGTTCTTC TRBD1 few TRBV11-2 16 TRBJ2-1
CATVGEGTQYF TGTGCCACAGTGGGGGAGGGGACCCAGTACTTC TRBD2 once TRBV6-5 11 TRBJ2-5
CASSAGPPQPQHF TGTGCCAGCAGTGCGGGACCGCCCCAGCCCCAGCATTTT - - TRBV6-5 13 TRBJ1-5
CAWSVRLAGGINTQYF TGTGCCTGGAGTGTGAGACTAGCGGGAGGTATAAATACGCAGTATTTT TRBD2 - TRBV30 16 TRBJ2-3
CASSQQAGANYGYTF TGTGCCAGCAGCCAACAAGCGGGGGCTAACTATGGCTACACCTTC - once TRBV27 15 TRBJ1-2
CAWSFRQPFLPNYGYTF TGTGCCTGGAGTTTTCGACAGCCTTTTCTCCCTAACTATGGCTACACCTTC - - TRBV30 17 TRBJ1-2
CASSLTSGTEQYF TGTGCCAGCAGCTTAACTAGCGGGACCGAGCAGTACTTC TRBD2 - TRBV7-3 13 TRBJ2-7
CASSLTVPPLGQTDSPLHF TGTGCCAGCAGTTTAACTGTGCCCCCACTGGGACAGACGGACTCACCCCTCCACTTT TRBD1 - TRBV27 19 TRBJ1-6
CASSFSGRASDTQYF TGTGCCAGCAGCTTTAGCGGGAGGGCCTCAGATACGCAGTATTTT TRBD2 once TRBV7-2 15 TRBJ2-3
CSVLQVHGNTIYF TGCAGCGTTCTACAGGTACATGGAAACACCATATATTTT - once TRBV29-1 13 TRBJ1-3
CASSVQGNTEAFF TGTGCCAGCAGTGTACAGGGGAACACTGAAGCTTTCTTT - - TRBV6-6 13 TRBJ1-1
CASSSGGTGHYGYTF TGCGCCAGCAGCTCCGGCGGGACAGGACACTATGGCTACACCTTC TRBD1 - TRBV5-1 15 TRBJ1-2
CASGLVLGGQANTEAFF TGTGCTAGTGGTTTGGTACTGGGGGGGCAGGCGAACACTGAAGCTTTCTTT - - TRBV12-5 17 TRBJ1-1
CASSSTGGAYGYTF TGCGCCAGCAGTTCAACAGGGGGCGCCTATGGCTACACCTTC TRBD1 - TRBV4-1 14 TRBJ1-2
CASSQGLAGGGEGPDTQYF TGTGCCAGCAGCCAAGGACTAGCGGGAGGGGGGGAGGGACCAGATACGCAGTATTTT TRBD2 - TRBV4-2 19 TRBJ2-3
CASSLGGSNTGELFF TGTGCCAGCAGTTTGGGGGGTTCGAACACCGGGGAGCTGTTTTTT - once TRBV6-6 15 TRBJ2-2
CASSETTSGGSLPTDTQYF TGTGCCAGCAGTGAAACGACTAGCGGGGGGTCCCTACCCACAGATACGCAGTATTTT TRBD2 - TRBV2 19 TRBJ2-3
CASRQSNQPQHF TGTGCCAGCAGACAAAGCAATCAGCCCCAGCATTTT - few TRBV27 12 TRBJ1-5
CASSRRGSGNTIYF TGTGCCAGCAGCCGGCGAGGCTCTGGAAACACCATATATTTT - - TRBV7-9 14 TRBJ1-3
CALRVAAGNIQYF TGTGCCCTGAGGGTCGCGGCAGGAAACATTCAGTACTTC - - TRBV30 13 TRBJ2-4
CSVVREGGWDTQYF TGCAGCGTTGTCCGGGAGGGGGGCTGGGATACGCAGTATTTT TRBD2 once TRBV29-1 14 TRBJ2-3
CASSQALDGTGLPPF TGCGCCAGCAGCCAAGCTTTGGACGGGACAGGTCTCCCCCCCTTC TRBD1 - TRBV4-1 15 TRBJ1-2